A single sample is the source of the 18 T cell receptor beta chains below, sequenced in a study of T cells in Graves' hyperthyroidism and ophthalmopathy. Authors of the study amplified TCR beta CDR3 regions from RNA transcripts. HTBI primers were the set used in a first-round RT-PCR of the TCR CDR3. One entry per CDR3 protein results from TCRdb running MiXCR on the multiplex PCR reads. The sample lists 250,000 or so distinct CDR3 sequences; about 16% were seen once. The specimen was blood. The receptors come from a woman in her late teens or twenties with Graves' ophthalmopathy.

This clonotype was observed many times. The V gene is TRBV7-9, the J gene TRBJ1-6; weak D call: TRBD1 (6 bases). The V end lost 8 bases, the J end lost 5 bases, and 13 bases lay between the germline ends. This CDR3 spans 14 amino acids. CDR1 is SEHNR and CDR2 is FQNEAQ in the germline V gene (reference sequence). CDR3 DNA sequence: TGTGCCAGCTCACCGGACAGTCATAATTCACCCCTCCACTTT. It yields the protein CASSPDSHNSPLHF.

This clonotype was counted ten times or more. The gene calls are TRBV24-1 and TRBJ1-1; no clear D. This CDR3 has 11 residues. Trimming cost V 8 bases and J 1 base, with 4 bases left between them. Germline CDR1 is KGHDR and CDR2 is SFDVKD. CDR3 sequence: CATMKNTEAFF. The CDR3 DNA reads TGTGCCACCATGAAGAACACTGAAGCTTTCTTT.

This clonotype was seen repeatedly, ten times or more. A much larger clone is a single base away; this may be a read error. The V gene is TRBV7-2, the J gene TRBJ2-1; TRBD2 matches 11 bases. The CDR3 has 16 residues. Trimming took 6 bases from V and 8 from J; bases not matched to a gene: 12. In germline, CDR1 is SGHTA, CDR2 FQGNSA. The CDR3 DNA follows: TGTGCCAGCAGTAGTACCGGGACTAGCGGATCGGATGAGCAGTTCTTC. Translation: CASSSTGTSGSDEQFF.

Ten or more counts support this clonotype. This chain links TRBV7-2 with TRBJ2-1, with TRBD2 matching 9 bases. The V gene's germline CDR1 is SGHTA and CDR2 FQGNSA. This CDR3 comprises 15 residues. V shed 5 bases and J 6 bases; nucleotides not matched to a gene: 8. This CDR3 reads CASSVGREGRNEQFF. CDR3 nucleotides: TGTGCCAGCAGCGTAGGGCGGGAGGGCCGCAATGAGCAGTTCTTC.

This clonotype was seen many times. This chain links TRBV5-1 with TRBJ2-7; D tentatively reads TRBD1 or TRBD2 (6 bases each). This CDR3 region has 14 residues. Germline V gene sequence: CDR1 SGHRS, CDR2 YFSETQ. The V end lost 3 bases, the J end lost 7 bases, and 17 bases lay between the germline ends. CDR3 region: CASSSPRGAGEQYF. The CDR3 nucleotides read TGCGCCAGCAGCTCGCCGAGGGGGGCGGGAGAGCAGTACTTC.

At least ten counts were recorded for this clonotype. The rearrangement uses TRBV7-2 and TRBJ2-1; 12 nucleotides align to TRBD2. The germline V gene encodes CDR1 SGHTA and CDR2 FQGNSA. V was clipped by 1 base and J by 4 bases; unmatched bases: 8. This CDR3 is 18 amino acids long. The CDR3 bases are TGTGCCAGCAGCTTAGAGGCCCCAGGACTAGCGGGATACAATGAGCAGTTCTTC. This translates into CASSLEAPGLAGYNEQFF.

This clonotype has more than one count but fewer than ten. A much larger clone differs from this one at a single base, so this may be a read error. V gene TRBV6-2 or TRBV6-3 combines with J gene TRBJ2-7; D is possibly TRBD1 (6 bases). Trimming left V 5 bases short and J 0 bases short, with 11 bases between. The CDR3 runs to 14 residues. The germline CDR1 and CDR2 sequences are MNHEY and SVGEGT. In DNA form, the CDR3 reads TGTGCCAGCAGTGGGGGCGCTACCTCCTACGAGCAGTACTTC. This encodes CASSGGATSYEQYF.

This clonotype was detected once. A much larger clone lies one base from this, so it may be a read error. The rearrangement joins TRBV27 to TRBJ2-7; D remains unclear. This CDR3 has 16 amino acids. Germline V gene sequence: CDR1 MNHEY, CDR2 SMNVEV (reference sequence). In DNA form, the CDR3 reads TGTGACAGCAGTTTAGGGCCGATATGGAGCTCCTACGAGCAGTACTTC. Residues: CDSSLGPIWSSYEQYF.

The V and J genes are TRBV27 and TRBJ2-7; perhaps D is TRBD1 or TRBD2 (5 bases each). The V gene lost 5 bases and the J gene lost 3 bases, with 11 bases spanning the gap. The CDR3 consists of 13 residues. Germline V gene lookup returns CDR1 MNHEY and CDR2 SMNVEV (reference sequence). The CDR3 is CASSPGPFYEQYF. DNA of the CDR3: TGTGCCAGCAGTCCGGGGCCTTTCTACGAGCAGTACTTC.

This clonotype was seen ten or more times. The chain uses TRBV20-1 and TRBJ1-1; D is perhaps TRBD1 (6 bases). The V gene's germline CDR1 is DFQATT and CDR2 SNEGSKA (reference sequence). V dropped 2 bases and J dropped 1 base, with 17 bases sitting between them. This CDR3 contains 16 residues. The CDR3 DNA reads TGCAGTGCTAGACCTTCCCCCGGACAGCCGAACACTGAAGCTTTCTTT. Amino acid sequence: CSARPSPGQPNTEAFF.

The table lists this clonotype with many counts. V and J are TRBV10-3 and TRBJ2-5; 7 bases align to TRBD1. CDR1 is ENHRY and CDR2 is SYGVKD in the germline V gene. The CDR3 has 15 amino acids. With V trimmed by 5 bases and J by 1 base, 7 bases remained unmatched. The CDR3: CAISLTGAVQETQYF. As DNA, the CDR3 is TGTGCCATCAGTTTAACAGGGGCAGTCCAAGAGACCCAGTACTTC.

In regard to this clonotype: It may be a read error: a sequence one base away is much more abundant. The genes are TRBV24-1 and TRBJ1-5; D may be TRBD1 (6 bases). Germline V gene sequence: CDR1 KGHDR, CDR2 SFDVKD. This CDR3 has 15 residues. This CDR3 reads CATSEGGRGNQPHHF. The CDR3 coding sequence is TGTGCCACCAGTGAAGGGGGACGGGGCAATCAGCCCCACCATTTT.

This clonotype was seen at least ten times. The CDR3 spells CASSYSGTGLSGNTIYF. The CDR3 coding sequence is TGTGCCAGCAGTTACTCGGGGACAGGCCTCTCTGGAAACACCATATATTTT. The chain combines TRBV6-5 with TRBJ1-3, with 8 bases fitting TRBD1. Germline lookup yields CDR1 MNHEY and CDR2 SVGAGI. V shed 0 bases, J shed 0 bases, and the junction held 4 bases outside the gene matches. The CDR3 length is 17 residues.

This clonotype was picked up many times. This chain joins TRBV5-6 and TRBJ2-5; D call uncertain. The V and J ends lost 4 bases and 5 bases respectively, with 15 bases between them. The length of the CDR3 is 14 residues. Per germline, CDR1 SGHDT and CDR2 YYEEEE. The CDR3 bases are TGTGCCAGCAGCCCCCCCGGGCTTGGGGAGACCCAGTACTTC. This translates into CASSPPGLGETQYF.

The rearrangement joins TRBV2 to TRBJ2-5; D uncertain. The V and J ends lost 6 bases and 3 bases respectively, with 20 bases between them. The CDR3 has 16 amino acids. Germline CDR1 is SNHLY and CDR2 is FYNNEI. For the CDR3, the DNA is TGTGCCAGCAGCCAAAGACTCGGCGGACCTAAAGAGACCCAGTACTTC. It specifies CASSQRLGGPKETQYF.

This clonotype was found many times. The chain carries TRBV28 and TRBJ1-5; 7 nucleotides align to TRBD1. J was trimmed by 10 bases and V by 2 bases; bases with no gene match: 11. This CDR3 is built from 15 residues. Germline V gene sequence: CDR1 MDHEN, CDR2 SYDVKM. CDR3 coding DNA: TGTGCCAGCAGTTTACCCCGACAGGGTTGGGCCCCCCAGCATTTT. Its translation: CASSLPRQGWAPQHF.

This clonotype was seen repeatedly, ten times or more. The chain employs TRBV6-1 and TRBJ2-3; TRBD2 is a possible D gene (6 bases). Trimming shortened V by 3 bases and J by 4 bases, and 23 bases separated the two germline ends. The CDR3 loop spans 18 amino acids. Germline values: CDR1 MNHNS, CDR2 SASEGT. CDR3 sequence reads: CASSEHFGGALSADTQYF. In DNA, the CDR3 is TGTGCCAGCAGTGAGCACTTCGGGGGAGCTCTTTCCGCAGATACGCAGTATTTT.

This clonotype was detected many times. CDR3 amino acids: CASSLMRNQPQHF. Here the CDR3 DNA reads TGTGCCAGCAGTTTGATGAGGAATCAGCCCCAGCATTTT. The chain employs TRBV28 and TRBJ1-5; D ambiguous. The CDR3 runs to 13 residues. Germline CDR1 and CDR2: MDHEN and SYDVKM. Trimming took 3 bases from V and 4 from J, leaving 7 bases between them.